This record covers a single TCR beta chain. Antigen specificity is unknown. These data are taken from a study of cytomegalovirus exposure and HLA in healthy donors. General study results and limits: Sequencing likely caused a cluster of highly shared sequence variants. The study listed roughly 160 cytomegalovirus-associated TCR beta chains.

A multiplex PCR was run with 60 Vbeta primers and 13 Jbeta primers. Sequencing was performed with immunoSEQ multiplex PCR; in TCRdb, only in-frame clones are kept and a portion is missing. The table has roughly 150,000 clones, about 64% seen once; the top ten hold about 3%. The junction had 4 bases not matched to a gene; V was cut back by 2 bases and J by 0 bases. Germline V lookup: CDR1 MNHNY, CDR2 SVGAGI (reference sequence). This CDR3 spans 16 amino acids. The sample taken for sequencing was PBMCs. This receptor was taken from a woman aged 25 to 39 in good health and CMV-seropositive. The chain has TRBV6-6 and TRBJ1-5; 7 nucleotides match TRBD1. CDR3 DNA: TGTGCCAGCAGTTACCTGGGACAGTATAGCAATCAGCCCCAGCATTTT. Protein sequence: CASSYLGQYSNQPQHF.